One and the same sample provided the 31 T cell receptor beta chains below, sequenced in a study of OX40 agonist ivuxolimab in advanced cancers. TCRdb's copy holds only in-frame clones and misses some; the assay was immunoSEQ multiplex PCR. The sample has more than 75,000 clones; roughly 80% are singletons. Sample: CD4+ or CD8+ T cells sorted from blood, taken in a trial of the OX40 agonist ivuxolimab. These receptors came from an adult with an advanced solid tumor such as melanoma, head and neck, liver or kidney cancer.

A single count supports this clone. This chain uses TRBV28 with TRBJ1-1; D uncertain. Trimming left V 6 bases short and J 2 bases short, with 4 bases between. Per the germline V gene, CDR1 is MDHEN and CDR2 is SYDVKM. The CDR3 length is 11 residues. The CDR3 sequence: CASRDNTEAFF. The CDR3 region has the DNA TGTGCCAGCAGGGACAACACTGAAGCTTTCTTT.

This clone was seen a handful of times. The V call is TRBV29-1, the J call TRBJ2-5; D is undetermined. Per germline, CDR1 SQVTM and CDR2 ANQGSEA. Trimming removed 5 bases from V and 4 bases from J, with 14 bases in between. This CDR3 comprises 13 residues. The CDR3 sequence is CSVNRAHGETQYF. As DNA, the CDR3 is TGCAGCGTTAACCGGGCCCATGGAGAGACCCAGTACTTC. The complete variable domain, with remaining parts taken from reference TRBV29-1 and TRBJ2-5, reads SAVISQKPSRDICQRGTSLTIQCQVDSQVTMMFWYRQQPGQSLTLIATANQGSEATYESGFVIDKFPISRPNLTFSTLTVSNMSPEDSSIYLCSVNRAHGETQYFGPGTRLLVL.

This clone showed up just a few times. The V gene is TRBV18, the J gene TRBJ2-3; perhaps TRBD2 as D (6 bases). CDR3 size: 17 residues. The germline V gene has CDR1 KGHSH and CDR2 LQKENI. Deletions cut 2 bases from V and 2 bases from J, with 17 bases between. The CDR3 protein is CASSPGIVSGNTDTQYF. For the CDR3, the DNA is TGTGCCAGCTCACCAGGAATTGTTAGCGGAAACACAGATACGCAGTATTTT.

V gene TRBV10-3 combines with J gene TRBJ2-1, with 13 bases matching TRBD2. Germline lookup yields CDR1 ENHRY and CDR2 SYGVKD. The V gene end was trimmed by 4 bases and the J gene end by 0 bases; junction bases not matched to a gene: 6. The CDR3 is 18 amino acids. This CDR3 is CAISGLAGGRSSYNEQFF. The DNA of the CDR3 is TGTGCCATCAGTGGACTAGCGGGGGGCCGAAGCTCCTACAATGAGCAGTTCTTC.

The chain has TRBV28 and TRBJ2-7, with D uncertain. The CDR3 loop spans 13 amino acids. Trimming took off 4 bases at V and 4 bases at J, with 11 bases between the two ends. Germline-derived CDR1 and CDR2 are MDHEN and SYDVKM. The CDR3 bases are TGTGCCAGCAGTTCCGGAAAAGGTTACGAGCAGTACGTC. The encoded protein is CASSSGKGYEQYV.

This rearrangement joins TRBV18 to TRBJ2-6, with D possibly being TRBD1 (7 bases). The V end was cut by 0 bases, the J end by 0 bases, with 12 bases between. Germline-derived CDR1 and CDR2 are KGHSH and LQKENI. The CDR3 length is 18 residues. This CDR3 is CASSPPARGASGANVLTF. The CDR3 bases are TGTGCCAGCTCACCACCGGCCAGGGGGGCCTCTGGGGCCAACGTCCTGACTTTC.

This CDR3 is CASSPSRDTNQPQHF. As DNA, the CDR3 is TGTGCCAGCTCACCGAGCAGGGATACCAATCAGCCCCAGCATTTT. The chain carries TRBV18 and TRBJ1-5; tentative D call: TRBD1 (5 bases). With 3 bases removed from V and 3 bases from J, the gap between germline ends came to 12 bases. Germline CDR1 reads KGHSH; CDR2 reads LQKENI. The CDR3 runs 15 residues.

The chain combines TRBV4-2 with TRBJ2-2; 13 nucleotides align to TRBD2. CDR3 size: 15 residues. Germline CDR1 and CDR2: LGHNA and YNFKEQ. Losses at the gene ends were 9 bases for V and 3 bases for J; bases not matched to a gene: 4. CDR3 protein: CASQGTSGDTGELFF. The CDR3 DNA follows: TGTGCCAGTCAAGGGACTAGCGGGGACACCGGGGAGCTGTTTTTT.

The CDR3 spells CASGRSGVPEQFF. CDR3 nucleotides: TGTGCCAGCGGGAGATCAGGGGTACCTGAGCAGTTCTTC. The chain carries TRBV2 and TRBJ2-1; perhaps TRBD1 as D (6 bases). Germline V gives CDR1 SNHLY, CDR2 FYNNEI. V was pared by 8 bases and J by 9 bases, with 17 bases between. CDR3 length equals 13 residues.

This sequence joins TRBV18 and TRBJ2-1, with 7 bases aligning to TRBD2. J lost 2 bases, V lost 0 bases, and 4 bases had no gene match. The CDR3 sequence is 16 residues long. Germline CDR1 reads KGHSH; CDR2 reads LQKENI. CDR3 sequence: CASSPPSGGPYNEQFF. The CDR3 coding sequence is TGTGCCAGCTCACCACCGTCGGGGGGACCCTACAATGAGCAGTTCTTC.

The V gene is TRBV19, the J gene TRBJ1-5; D call uncertain. With 5 bases removed from V and 5 bases from J, the gap between germline ends came to 7 bases. This CDR3 comprises 12 residues. CDR1 and CDR2 (germline): LNHDA, SQIVND (reference sequence). DNA of the CDR3: TGTGCCAGTAGTGTGCCTGATCAGCCCCAGCATTTT. Translation gives CASSVPDQPQHF.

V and J are TRBV11-3 and TRBJ2-5; 13 nucleotides line up with TRBD2. V was pared by 5 bases and J by 1 base, with 7 bases of the junction left unmatched. Germline CDR1 and CDR2: SGHNT and YENEEA. The CDR3 has 17 amino acids. CDR3 DNA: TGTGCCAGCAGCACCGGGACTAGCGGGGATTCCCAAGAGACCCAGTACTTC. Protein product: CASSTGTSGDSQETQYF.

V gene TRBV6-5 combines with J gene TRBJ2-7; D tentatively fits TRBD1 or TRBD2 (7 bases each). The germline V gene has CDR1 MNHEY and CDR2 SVGAGI. V was pared by 6 bases and J by 5 bases, with 20 bases between. This CDR3 is 15 amino acids long. The CDR3 sequence is CASSSDRAGDHEQYF. In DNA form, the CDR3 reads TGTGCCAGCAGCTCCGACAGGGCGGGGGACCACGAGCAGTACTTC.

In DNA, the CDR3 is TGTGCCACCAGCAGAAAAGGGGACACCGGGGAGCTGTTTTTT. Protein product: CATSRKGDTGELFF. V is TRBV15 and J is TRBJ2-2; TRBD1 might be the D (5 bases). Trimming removed 2 bases from V and 3 bases from J, with 7 bases in between. Germline V CDR1 and CDR2: LNHNV, YYDKDF (reference sequence). The CDR3 covers 14 residues. The full variable domain, rest sourced from reference TRBV15 and TRBJ2-2, is DAMVIQNPRYQVTQFGKPVTLSCSQTLNHNVMYWYQQKSSQAPKLLFHYYDKDFNNEADTPDNFQSRRPNTSFCFLDIRSPGLGDTAMYLCATSRKGDTGELFFGEGSRLTVL.

This clone was detected a few times. The rearrangement joins TRBV7-2 to TRBJ1-1; D possibly corresponds to TRBD1 (5 bases). Trimming removed 2 bases from V and 5 bases from J, with 12 bases in between. CDR1 and CDR2 (germline): SGHTA, FQGNSA. The CDR3 length is 14 residues. The CDR3 coding sequence is TGTGCCAGCAGCTTACTTCAGGGCGGGACTGAAGCTTTCTTT. Protein: CASSLLQGGTEAFF.

This clone was observed a handful of times. V is TRBV7-2 and J is TRBJ1-1; D remains unclear. V gave up 6 bases and J gave up 2 bases, with 7 bases separating them. Per germline, CDR1 SGHTA and CDR2 FQGNSA. The CDR3 runs 12 residues. The CDR3 is CASSWINTEAFF. The CDR3 DNA reads TGTGCCAGCAGTTGGATCAACACTGAAGCTTTCTTT.

The chain employs TRBV7-6 and TRBJ1-1; D is unresolved. The CDR3 is made up of 17 amino acids. Per the germline V gene, CDR1 is SGHVS and CDR2 is FNYEAQ. V dropped 1 base and J dropped 1 base, with 16 bases sitting between them. CDR3 sequence: CASSLGRLGVGNTEAFF. The CDR3 nucleotides read TGTGCCAGCAGCTTAGGTCGACTGGGAGTGGGGAACACTGAAGCTTTCTTT. The full variable domain, rest sourced from reference TRBV7-6 and TRBJ1-1, is GAGVSQSPRYKVTKRGQDVALRCDPISGHVSLYWYRQALGQGPEFLTYFNYEAQQDKSGLPNDRFSAERPEGSISTLTIQRTEQRDSAMYRCASSLGRLGVGNTEAFFGQGTRLTVV.

The rearrangement uses TRBV5-1 and TRBJ1-2; D gene unclear. V dropped 0 bases and J dropped 1 base, with 10 bases sitting between them. The CDR3 length is 15 residues. CDR1 is SGHRS and CDR2 is YFSETQ in the germline V gene. DNA for the CDR3: TGCGCCAGCAGCTTGGGCCCCGGGAATAACTATGGCTACACCTTC. Encoded protein: CASSLGPGNNYGYTF.

The chain links TRBV6-5 to TRBJ1-2, with TRBD1 matching over 8 bases. The germline V gene has CDR1 MNHEY and CDR2 SVGAGI. Germline trimming cut 6 bases from V and 6 bases from J; bases unmatched to any gene: 9. The CDR3 sequence is 14 residues long. The CDR3 region has the DNA TGTGCCAGCAGACTGACAGGGGAAGGAGATGGCTACACCTTC. It translates to CASRLTGEGDGYTF.

The CDR3 loop is CASSLDFETDTQYF. The CDR3 region has the DNA TGTGCCAGCAGCTTAGACTTCGAAACAGATACGCAGTATTTT. The J gene is TRBJ2-3, the V gene TRBV11-2; D ambiguous. The CDR3 contains 14 residues. CDR1 is SGHAT, CDR2 FQNNGV, per germline. V lost 0 bases, J lost 3 bases, and 7 bases lay in between. The full variable domain, its missing parts supplied by reference TRBV11-2 and TRBJ2-3, is EAGVAQSPRYKIIEKRQSVAFWCNPISGHATLYWYQQILGQGPKLLIQFQNNGVVDDSQLPKDRFSAERLKGVDSTLKIQPAKLEDSAVYLCASSLDFETDTQYFGPGTRLTVL.

This clone was counted a few times. The chain links TRBV9 to TRBJ1-6; no definite D call. This CDR3 is 14 amino acids long. Germline lookup yields CDR1 SGDLS and CDR2 YYNGEE. The V gene lost 4 bases and the J gene lost 8 bases, with 13 bases spanning the gap. The CDR3 nucleotides are TGTGCCAGCAGCTACGGTAGGGATGATTCACCCCTCCACTTT. It translates to CASSYGRDDSPLHF.

The chain couples TRBV28 to TRBJ1-5, with no clear D. Trimming pared 6 bases from V and 11 bases from J, leaving 14 bases between. CDR1 is MDHEN and CDR2 is SYDVKM in the germline V gene. The CDR3 sequence is 12 residues long. The CDR3 is CASSSQIFSQHF. In DNA form, the CDR3 reads TGTGCCAGCAGCTCACAGATTTTTTCCCAGCATTTT.

The V and J genes are TRBV18 and TRBJ2-3; 11 bases line up with TRBD1. The CDR3 sequence is 16 residues long. V gave up 1 base and J gave up 3 bases; unmatched junction bases: 3. The V gene's germline CDR1 is KGHSH and CDR2 LQKENI. The CDR3 sequence: CASSPLGTGGTDTQYF. DNA for the CDR3: TGTGCCAGCTCACCACTAGGGACAGGGGGTACAGATACGCAGTATTTT.

The chain employs TRBV6-1 and TRBJ2-7; D may match TRBD1 or TRBD2 (6 bases each). V lost 3 bases, J lost 2 bases, and 8 bases lay in between. The CDR3 is 13 amino acids. Germline assignment: CDR1 MNHNS and CDR2 SASEGT. The CDR3 protein is CASSEGGPYEQYF. The CDR3 nucleotides read TGTGCCAGCAGTGAGGGGGGCCCCTACGAGCAGTACTTC.

This chain uses TRBV7-2 with TRBJ2-5, with 9 bases that match TRBD2. Germline lookup yields CDR1 SGHTA and CDR2 FQGNSA. V was pared by 4 bases and J by 1 base, with 13 bases of the junction left unmatched. This CDR3 has 18 amino acids. The CDR3 bases are TGTGCCAGCAGCTCACCTGGGGATAGCGGGGGCCCCCAAGAGACCCAGTACTTC. This encodes CASSSPGDSGGPQETQYF.

This clone was observed a single time. CDR3 loop: CASSPGTVTYEQYF. The CDR3 DNA follows: TGTGCCAGCAGCCCCGGGACAGTCACCTACGAGCAGTACTTC. V is TRBV11-2 and J is TRBJ2-7; 7 bases map to TRBD1. Per the germline V gene, CDR1 is SGHAT and CDR2 is FQNNGV. The CDR3 spans 14 residues. With V trimmed by 5 bases and J by 2 bases, 6 bases remained unmatched.

The chain couples TRBV10-3 to TRBJ2-7; 7 nucleotides line up with TRBD1. This CDR3 is built from 13 residues. Germline V gives CDR1 ENHRY, CDR2 SYGVKD. Germline trimming cut 8 bases from V and 5 bases from J; bases unmatched to any gene: 9. The CDR3 reads CAIVSGQSHEQYV. The CDR3 DNA is TGTGCCATCGTTTCGGGACAGTCGCACGAGCAGTACGTC.

The J gene is TRBJ2-7, the V gene TRBV10-3, with D possibly being TRBD1 (6 bases). The CDR3 extends over 12 amino acids. The germline CDR1 and CDR2 sequences are ENHRY and SYGVKD. V shed 10 bases and J shed 1 base, with 11 bases lying between them. CDR3 region: CATKDRSYEQYV. CDR3 sequence (DNA): TGTGCCACCAAGGACAGATCCTACGAGCAGTACGTC.

A word on this clone: An end of the junction does not agree with germline; a read error may underlie this. V gene TRBV6-5 combines with J gene TRBJ2-6; the D is unclear. Per the germline V gene, CDR1 is MNHEY and CDR2 is SVGAGI. This CDR3 spans 13 amino acids. Here the CDR3 reads CASSDSGANVLTF. The CDR3 DNA reads TGTGCCAGCAGTGACTCTGGGGCCAACGTCCTGACTTTC.

This clone was found once. The chain employs TRBV5-1 and TRBJ2-1; D may be TRBD2 (5 bases). V lost 4 bases, J lost 7 bases, and 9 bases lay in between. The germline V gene has CDR1 SGHRS and CDR2 YFSETQ. The CDR3 sequence is 12 residues long. DNA for the CDR3: TGCGCCAGCAGCCGAGGGTCGAATGAGCAGTTCTTC. Amino acid sequence: CASSRGSNEQFF.

The CDR3 sequence is CASSLEGSGGTYSNQPQHF. The CDR3, as DNA: TGTGCCAGCAGCTTAGAAGGCTCAGGCGGAACTTATAGCAATCAGCCCCAGCATTTT. The J gene is TRBJ1-5, the V gene TRBV7-8; D unclear. Germline V gene lookup returns CDR1 SGHVS and CDR2 FQNEAQ. V lost 1 base and J 0 bases, leaving 19 bases between the germline ends. The CDR3 has 19 amino acids.